This TCR beta chain was recovered during a study of blood T cell repertoires in COVID-19. Study summary: Spain, Italy and the United States supplied samples that represented acute and convalescent COVID-19. The cDNA or gDNA used as material had been derived from T cells, B-cell-depleted T cells, or PBMCs.

Original handling: Reference gene primers were amplified, and this amplification served to estimate nucleated cell counts. Sequenced by immunoSEQ multiplex PCR; TCRdb stores in-frame clones only, minus some. V and J calls and clone size follow that table, whereas D and trimming were derived from the DNA. The data show 150,000 to 200,000 clones, with more than 70% seen just once and approximately 14% held by the top ten. Germline CDR1 LNHDA, CDR2 SQIVND (reference sequence). The V gene lost 5 bases and the J gene lost 2 bases, with 12 bases spanning the gap. CDR3 length equals 14 residues. This sequence originates from a man aged 18-30 years with active or convalescent COVID-19. The chain is built from TRBV19 and TRBJ2-5, with a tentative D call TRBD1 (5 bases). Sequencing was carried out using peripheral blood. The CDR3 spells CASSPRQSQETQYF. The CDR3 DNA follows: TGTGCCAGTAGTCCTCGACAGTCGCAAGAGACCCAGTACTTC. Complete variable domain (other parts from reference TRBV19 and TRBJ2-5): DGGITQSPKYLFRKEGQNVTLSCEQNLNHDAMYWYRQDPGQGLRLIYYSQIVNDFQKGDIAEGYSVSREKKESFPLTVTSAQKNPTAFYLCASSPRQSQETQYFGPGTRLLVL.